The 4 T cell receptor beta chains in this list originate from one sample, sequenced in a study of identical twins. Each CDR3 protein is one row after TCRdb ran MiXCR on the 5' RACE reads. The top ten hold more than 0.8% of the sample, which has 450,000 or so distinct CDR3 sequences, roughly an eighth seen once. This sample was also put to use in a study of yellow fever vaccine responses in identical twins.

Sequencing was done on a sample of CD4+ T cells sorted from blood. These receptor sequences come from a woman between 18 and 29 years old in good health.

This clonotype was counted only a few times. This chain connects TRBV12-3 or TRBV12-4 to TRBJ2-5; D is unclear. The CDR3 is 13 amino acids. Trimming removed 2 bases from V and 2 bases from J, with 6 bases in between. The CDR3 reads CASSLHQQETQYF. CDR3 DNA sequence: TGTGCCAGCAGTTTACACCAACAAGAGACCCAGTACTTC.

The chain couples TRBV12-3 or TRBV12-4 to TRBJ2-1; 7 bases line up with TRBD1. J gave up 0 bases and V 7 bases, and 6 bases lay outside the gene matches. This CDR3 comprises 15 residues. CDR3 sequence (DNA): TGTGCCAGCACTACAGGGGCCCCCTCCTACAATGAGCAGTTCTTC. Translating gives CASTTGAPSYNEQFF.

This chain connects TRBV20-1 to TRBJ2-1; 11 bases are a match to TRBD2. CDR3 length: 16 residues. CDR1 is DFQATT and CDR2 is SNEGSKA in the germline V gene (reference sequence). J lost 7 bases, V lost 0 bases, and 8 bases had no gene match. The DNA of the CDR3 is TGCAGTGCTAGAGATCCGGGTAGCGGGGGGGTAAATGAGCAGTTCTTC. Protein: CSARDPGSGGVNEQFF.

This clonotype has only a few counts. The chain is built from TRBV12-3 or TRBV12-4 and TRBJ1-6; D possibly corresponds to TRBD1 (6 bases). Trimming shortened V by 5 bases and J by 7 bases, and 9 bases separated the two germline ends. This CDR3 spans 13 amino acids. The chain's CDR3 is CASSGQLNSPLHF. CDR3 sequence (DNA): TGTGCCAGCAGTGGACAGTTAAATTCACCCCTCCACTTT.